Described below is a single TCR beta chain sequence and its context. This clonotype showed up just a few times. Its antigen is not yet known. No much larger clonotype is one base removed from it; base qualities were not supplied. Library preparation was by PCR. The instrument was an Illumina HiSeq 2500. Molecular barcoding was employed in the preparation of TCR libraries, with unique molecular identifiers being used to normalize TCRbeta repertoire quantification. The public reads were run again by TCRdb, first through fastp at Q25 and then through MiXCR, and only productive beta chains were kept. Each CDR3 protein appears once, grouped with its most common genes and DNA. Across this sample there are 200,000 or so distinct CDR3 sequences, with roughly 6% seen only once. The ten largest account for roughly 4.7% of the sample. This sample is drawn from a study of T-cell reconstitution after alpha-beta-depleted transplantation in children (TCRdb year 2016). Regarding the study in general: Using TCR repertoire profiling, the study followed T-cell immune reconstitution in a quantitative way in children after TCRalphabeta/CD19-depleted allogeneic hematopoietic cell transplantation.

The sample's treatment or condition label, decoded: allogeneic hematopoietic cell transplantation with graft depleted of TCRalphabeta T cells and CD19 B cells. TCRalphabeta/CD19-depleted allogeneic hematopoietic cell grafts were given to the transplant recipients, all of whom were children. According to the germline V gene, CDR1 reads LGHNA and CDR2 reads YNFKEQ. The CDR3 covers 15 residues, taking in both the cysteine and the phenylalanine. Just CDR3 DNA is preserved here, 45 bases in frame from base 1. Trimming costs V 1 base and J 3 bases, and their ends lie 12 bases apart. The paper as a whole reports these results and caveats: The apparently early alphabetaT-cell count recovery about two months after transplant was reportedly dependent on only several hundred rapidly expanded clones derived from non-depleted graft cells. In some patients, high TCRbeta diversity at day 60 was attributed to recipient T cells and intrathymic progenitors that had survived conditioning. Over the following months the frequencies of hyperexpanded clones went down, and after one year T-cell counts and TCRbeta diversity were mostly credited to newly produced T cells.

The rearranged chain carries TRBV4-2 and TRBJ1-1; TRBD1 is possibly the D segment (5 matching bases). The TCR originated in a girl under three years old with combined immunodeficiency, due to receive a stem cell transplant. The starting material was PBMCs, obtained before TCRalphabeta/CD19-depleted stem cell transplant. The sequence in DNA is TGTGCCAGCAGCCAAGGAGTCCTAGGGGACACTGAAGCTTTCTTT. Its amino acids are CASSQGVLGDTEAFF.